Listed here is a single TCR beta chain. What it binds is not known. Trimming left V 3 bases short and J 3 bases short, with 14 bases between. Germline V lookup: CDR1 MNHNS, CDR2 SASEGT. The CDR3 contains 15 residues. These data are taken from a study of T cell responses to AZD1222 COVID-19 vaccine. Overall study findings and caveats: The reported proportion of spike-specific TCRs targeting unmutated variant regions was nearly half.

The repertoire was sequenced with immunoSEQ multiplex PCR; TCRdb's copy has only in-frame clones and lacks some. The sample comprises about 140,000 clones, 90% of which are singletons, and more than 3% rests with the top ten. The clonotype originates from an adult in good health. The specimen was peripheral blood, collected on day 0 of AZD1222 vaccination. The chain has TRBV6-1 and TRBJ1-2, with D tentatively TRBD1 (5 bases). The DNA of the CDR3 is TGTGCCAGCAGTGACCGAGTCACAGGCTACTATGGCTACACCTTC. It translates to CASSDRVTGYYGYTF.